This T cell receptor (beta chain) was identified during a study of CD8 T cells in ankylosing spondylitis. TCRdb passed the 5' RACE reads through MiXCR, listing each CDR3 protein once. The table includes roughly 100,000 distinct CDR3 sequences, about 8.5% detected once. This clonotype was seen at least ten times. The origin of this receptor is a male donor with ankylosing spondylitis or in good health (not recorded which). Sequenced: blood, either unsorted or a sorted T cell fraction (not recorded which).

This chain's CDR3 is CASKETYEQYF. CDR3 sequence (DNA): TGCGCCAGCAAGGAGACCTACGAGCAGTACTTC. The gene calls are TRBV5-1 and TRBJ2-7; no clear D gene. Germline loops: CDR1 SGHRS, CDR2 YFSETQ. The CDR3 covers 11 residues. V gave up 6 bases and J gave up 2 bases, with 6 bases separating them.